This T cell receptor beta chain was obtained from a study of blood T cell repertoires in COVID-19. Germline V lookup: CDR1 SGHDT, CDR2 YYEEEE. The CDR3 extends over 15 amino acids. J lost 4 bases, V lost 5 bases, and 8 bases had no gene match. Clones were read by immunoSEQ multiplex PCR, and TCRdb kept only the in-frame ones, dropping some. The table records around 63,000 clones, about 86% of them present only once. The source material was peripheral blood. J is TRBJ2-1 and V is TRBV5-6; 8 bases line up with TRBD2. This clonotype was sampled from a woman older than 75 with active COVID-19. The CDR3 is CASRFSGGLYNEQFF. The CDR3 nucleotides read TGTGCCAGCAGGTTCAGCGGGGGCCTTTACAATGAGCAGTTCTTC. The full variable domain, its missing parts supplied by reference TRBV5-6 and TRBJ2-1, is DAGVTQSPTHLIKTRGQQVTLRCSPKSGHDTVSWYQQALGQGPQFIFQYYEEEERQRGNFPDRFSGHQFPNYSSELNVNALLLGDSALYLCASRFSGGLYNEQFFGPGTRLTVL.